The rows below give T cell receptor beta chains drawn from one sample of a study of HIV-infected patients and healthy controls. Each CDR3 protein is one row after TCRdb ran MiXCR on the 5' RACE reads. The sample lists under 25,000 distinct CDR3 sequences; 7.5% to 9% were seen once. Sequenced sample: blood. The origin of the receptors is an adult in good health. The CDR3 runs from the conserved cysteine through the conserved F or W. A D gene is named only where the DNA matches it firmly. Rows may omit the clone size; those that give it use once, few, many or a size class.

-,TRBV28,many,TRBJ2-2,CASSPAGFGELFF,TGTGCCAGCAGTCCCGCAGGGTTCGGGGAGCTGTTTTTT
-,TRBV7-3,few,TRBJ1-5,CASSLNRDQPQHF,TGTGCCAGCAGCTTAAACCGCGATCAGCCCCAGCATTTT
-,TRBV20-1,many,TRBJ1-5,CSARDWATIDQPQHF,TGCAGTGCTAGAGATTGGGCGACGATCGATCAGCCCCAGCATTTT
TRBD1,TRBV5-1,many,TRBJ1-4,CASRRTGANEKLFF,TGCGCCAGCAGACGGACAGGGGCTAATGAAAAACTGTTTTTT
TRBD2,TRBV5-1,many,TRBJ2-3,CASSRSSSGGGTDTQYF,TGCGCCAGCAGCCGCTCCTCTAGCGGGGGGGGCACAGATACGCAGTATTTT
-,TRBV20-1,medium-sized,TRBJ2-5,CSAREPARQETQYF,TGCAGTGCTAGAGAACCCGCCAGGCAAGAGACCCAGTACTTC
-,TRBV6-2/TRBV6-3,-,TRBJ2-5,CASSYSYGTQYF,TGTGCCAGCAGTTACTCGTACGGGACCCAGTACTTC
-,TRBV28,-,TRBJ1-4,CASSSGQNEKLFF,TGTGCCAGCAGTTCAGGGCAGAATGAAAAACTGTTTTTT
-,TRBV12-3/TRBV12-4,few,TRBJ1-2,CASSSGSYGYTF,TGTGCCAGCAGTTCCGGGAGCTATGGCTACACCTTC
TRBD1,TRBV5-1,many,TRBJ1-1,CASMGTGSVRTEAFF,TGCGCCAGCATGGGGACAGGGAGTGTCCGCACTGAAGCTTTCTTT
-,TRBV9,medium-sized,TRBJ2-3,CASSVDVAPELYTQYF,TGTGCCAGCAGCGTAGATGTAGCCCCTGAACTTTATACGCAGTATTTT
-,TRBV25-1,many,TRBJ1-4,CASSDPSSQGTNEKLFF,TGTGCCAGCAGTGACCCCTCAAGTCAGGGAACTAATGAAAAACTGTTTTTT
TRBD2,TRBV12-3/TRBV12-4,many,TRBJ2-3,CASSLRASGADTQYF,TGTGCCAGCAGTTTAAGGGCTAGCGGGGCAGATACGCAGTATTTT
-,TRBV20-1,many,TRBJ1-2,CSAPDSIRYGYTF,TGCAGTGCCCCGGACAGTATCCGCTATGGCTACACCTTC
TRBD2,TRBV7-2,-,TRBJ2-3,CASSSYPRGSGVEGDTQYF,TGTGCCAGCAGCTCGTACCCCCGGGGTAGCGGGGTTGAGGGAGATACGCAGTATTTT
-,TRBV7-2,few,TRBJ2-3,CASRADLSTDTQYF,TGTGCCAGCAGAGCCGACTTAAGCACAGATACGCAGTATTTT
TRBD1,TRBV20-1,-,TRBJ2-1,CSAEPDRAEQFF,TGCAGTGCTGAGCCAGACAGGGCCGAGCAGTTCTTC
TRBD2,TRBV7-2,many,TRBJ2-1,CASSLTSGSQNEQFF,TGTGCCAGCAGCTTGACTAGCGGGAGTCAAAATGAGCAGTTCTTC
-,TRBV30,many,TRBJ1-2,CAWSAQTGGYTF,TGTGCCTGGAGTGCCCAAACAGGGGGCTACACCTTC
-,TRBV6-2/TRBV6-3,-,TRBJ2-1,CASSYGELPSSYNEQFF,TGTGCCAGCAGCTACGGGGAGCTGCCGAGCTCCTACAATGAGCAGTTCTTC
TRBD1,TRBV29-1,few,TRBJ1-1,CSVGRTGYTEAFF,TGCAGCGTTGGACGGACAGGGTACACTGAAGCTTTCTTT
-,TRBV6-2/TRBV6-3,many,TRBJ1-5,CASSWVIDQPQHF,TGTGCCAGCAGTTGGGTCATCGATCAGCCCCAGCATTTT
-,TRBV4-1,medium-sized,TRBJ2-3,CASSSWTIGDTQYF,TGCGCCAGCAGCTCATGGACTATTGGAGATACGCAGTATTTT
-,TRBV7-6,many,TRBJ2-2,CASTFAGLANTGELFF,TGTGCCAGCACCTTTGCGGGATTGGCGAACACCGGGGAGCTGTTTTTT
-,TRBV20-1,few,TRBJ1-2,CSGYGHGYGYTF,TGCAGTGGATACGGACACGGCTATGGCTACACCTTC
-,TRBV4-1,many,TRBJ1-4,CASRLTGLNEKLFF,TGCGCCAGCAGACTTACCGGTCTTAATGAAAAACTGTTTTTT
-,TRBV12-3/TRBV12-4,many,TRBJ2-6,CASSLGNPGANVLTF,TGTGCCAGCAGTTTAGGGAACCCTGGGGCCAACGTCCTGACTTTC
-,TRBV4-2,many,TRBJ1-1,CASSQERRPAEAFF,TGTGCCAGCAGCCAAGAACGAAGACCCGCTGAAGCTTTCTTT
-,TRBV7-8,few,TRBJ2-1,CASTPRRGSYNEQFF,TGTGCCAGCACCCCTCGACGGGGTTCCTACAATGAGCAGTTCTTC
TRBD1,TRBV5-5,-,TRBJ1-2,CASSWDSSNYGYTF,TGTGCCAGCAGCTGGGACAGCTCTAACTATGGCTACACCTTC
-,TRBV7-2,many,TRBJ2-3,CASSFRRISGTDTQYF,TGTGCCAGCAGCTTCCGGCGGATCTCTGGCACAGATACGCAGTATTTT
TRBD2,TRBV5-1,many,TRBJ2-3,CASSGSGGRGADTQYF,TGCGCCAGCAGCGGGAGCGGGGGGCGGGGTGCAGATACGCAGTATTTT
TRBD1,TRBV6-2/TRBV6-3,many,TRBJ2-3,CASSRGQSSTDTQYF,TGTGCCAGCAGCCGGGGACAGTCGAGCACAGATACGCAGTATTTT
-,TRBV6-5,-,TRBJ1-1,CASSYGGGTGNTEAFF,TGTGCCAGCAGTTACGGGGGGGGTACAGGGAACACTGAAGCTTTCTTT
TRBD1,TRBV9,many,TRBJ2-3,CASGPTGALTDTQYF,TGTGCCAGCGGCCCCACAGGGGCCCTCACAGATACGCAGTATTTT
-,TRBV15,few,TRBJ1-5,CATSPEQGGNQPQHF,TGTGCCACCAGTCCCGAACAGGGTGGCAATCAGCCCCAGCATTTT
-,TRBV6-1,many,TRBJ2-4,CASWPSVAKNIQYF,TGTGCCAGCTGGCCCTCGGTGGCCAAAAACATTCAGTACTTC
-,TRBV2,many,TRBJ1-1,CASSDNTVEAFF,TGTGCCAGCAGTGATAATACGGTTGAAGCTTTCTTT
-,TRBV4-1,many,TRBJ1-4,CASSQARGSEKLFF,TGCGCCAGCAGCCAAGCCCGGGGAAGTGAAAAACTGTTTTTT
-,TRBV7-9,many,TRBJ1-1,CASSRAVMNTEAFF,TGTGCCAGCAGCCGAGCAGTAATGAACACTGAAGCTTTCTTT
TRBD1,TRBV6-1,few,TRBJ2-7,CASSEAWTGSYEQYF,TGTGCCAGCAGTGAAGCTTGGACAGGGAGTTACGAGCAGTACTTC
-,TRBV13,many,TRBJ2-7,CASSRKGNTYEQYF,TGTGCCAGCAGCCGAAAGGGCAATACCTACGAGCAGTACTTC
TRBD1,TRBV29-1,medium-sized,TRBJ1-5,CSVEMSGQGYNQPQHF,TGCAGCGTTGAGATGTCGGGACAGGGGTACAATCAGCCCCAGCATTTT
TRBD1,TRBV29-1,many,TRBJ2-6,CSEQGAPGANVLTF,TGCAGCGAGCAGGGGGCTCCTGGGGCCAACGTCCTGACTTTC
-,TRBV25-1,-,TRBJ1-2,CASVPGGTNYGYTF,TGTGCCAGCGTCCCTGGCGGGACTAACTATGGCTACACCTTC
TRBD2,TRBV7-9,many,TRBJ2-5,CASTREAETQYF,TGTGCCAGCACACGGGAGGCAGAGACCCAGTACTTC
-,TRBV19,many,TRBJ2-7,CATSQTKYEQYF,TGTGCCACCTCACAGACCAAATACGAGCAGTACTTC
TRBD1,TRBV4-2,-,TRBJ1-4,CASSQEIGTGGEKLFF,TGTGCCAGCAGCCAAGAAATAGGGACAGGGGGCGAAAAACTGTTTTTT
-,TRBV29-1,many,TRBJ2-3,CSVGVRLGWVTDTQYF,TGCAGCGTTGGGGTGCGTCTAGGTTGGGTCACAGATACGCAGTATTTT
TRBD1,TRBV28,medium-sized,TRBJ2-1,CASSSYSTGTGVYNEQFF,TGTGCCAGCAGTTCATATAGTACCGGGACAGGGGTCTACAATGAGCAGTTCTTC
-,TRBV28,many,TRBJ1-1,CASWGPGGTEAFF,TGTGCCAGCTGGGGGCCTGGGGGCACTGAAGCTTTCTTT
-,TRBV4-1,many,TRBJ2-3,CASSVQRGDTDTQYF,TGCGCCAGCAGCGTACAGAGAGGGGACACAGATACGCAGTATTTT
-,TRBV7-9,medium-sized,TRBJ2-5,CASSLALPGDETQYF,TGTGCCAGCAGCTTAGCGCTACCCGGGGACGAGACCCAGTACTTC
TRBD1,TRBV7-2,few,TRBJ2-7,CASSTRGQGRYEQYF,TGTGCCAGCAGTACCCGGGGACAGGGACGCTACGAGCAGTACTTC
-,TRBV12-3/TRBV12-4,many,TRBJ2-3,CASRLGGSDTQYF,TGTGCCAGCAGGCTGGGGGGCTCAGATACGCAGTATTTT
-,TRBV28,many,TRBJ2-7,CASSYGGSGSYEQYF,TGTGCCAGCAGTTACGGGGGCAGTGGATCCTACGAGCAGTACTTC
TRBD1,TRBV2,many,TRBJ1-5,CASSVGDRAQPQHF,TGTGCCAGCAGTGTGGGGGACAGGGCTCAGCCCCAGCATTTT